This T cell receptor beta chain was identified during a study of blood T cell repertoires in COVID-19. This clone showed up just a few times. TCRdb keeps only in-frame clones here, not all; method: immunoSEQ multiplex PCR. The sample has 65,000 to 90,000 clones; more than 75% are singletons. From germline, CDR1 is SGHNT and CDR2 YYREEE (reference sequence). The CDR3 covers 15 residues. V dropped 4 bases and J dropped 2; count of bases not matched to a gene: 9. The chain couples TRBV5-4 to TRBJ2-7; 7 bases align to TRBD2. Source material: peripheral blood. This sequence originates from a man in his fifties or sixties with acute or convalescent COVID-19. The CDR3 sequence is CASSPQAGRAYEQYF. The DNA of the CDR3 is TGTGCCAGCAGCCCTCAAGCGGGAAGAGCCTACGAGCAGTACTTC.